The text below deals with one T cell receptor beta chain. Its antigen is still unknown. Generated by immunoSEQ multiplex PCR, the TCRdb table keeps only in-frame clones and is missing some. The profile shows some 120,000 clones, about nine tenths of them singletons. This sample stems from a study of T cell responses to AZD1222 COVID-19 vaccine. Findings and caveats of the study: Mostly white British, mostly female donors; authors suggested clonal diversity may be underestimated. Rises in breadth and depth of Spike-specific TCRs came after two AZD1222 doses. Per reports, nearly half of all spike-specific TCRs target regions that are unmutated in variants.

The V and J ends lost 4 bases and 3 bases, in that order; junction bases with no gene match: 1. Germline V gives CDR1 LGHDT, CDR2 YNNKEL (reference sequence). The CDR3 spans 13 residues. V and J are TRBV3-1 (or the pseudogene TRBV3-2) and TRBJ2-5; TRBD1 matches at 8 bases. The specimen was peripheral blood, collected on day 0 of AZD1222 vaccination. This receptor was identified in an adult in good health. The CDR3 loop reads CASSPTGEETQYF. DNA of the CDR3: TGTGCCAGCAGCCCGACAGGGGAAGAGACCCAGTACTTC.